This TCR beta chain was observed in a study of CD8 T cells in Susac syndrome. With random hexamers, reverse transcription was performed on 0.5 to 1 ug of RNA. Amplification of TCR beta CDR3 across 54 Vbeta and 13 Jbeta was performed with immunoSEQ multiplex PCR. TCRdb called the immunoSEQ multiplex PCR reads again in MiXCR, with one record for every CDR3 protein. The sample includes about 190,000 distinct CDR3 sequences, 85% to 95% seen only once; the top ten take around 0.1%. Germline V gene lookup returns CDR1 SGHDN and CDR2 FVKESK. The V gene lost 5 bases and the J gene lost 7 bases, with 18 bases spanning the gap. This CDR3 is 15 amino acids long. The authors carried out high-throughput sequencing of TCR beta. They applied it to CD8+ and CD4+ T cells obtained from blood. Healthy donors matched for age and sex were used as controls. TEMRA cells were FACS-enriched, with CD8+ and CD4+ T cells isolated negatively.

The sample was CD4+ T cells from PBMCs. The chain employs TRBV14 and TRBJ2-1, with D possibly being TRBD1 or TRBD2 (5 bases each). The receptor was derived from a human donor in good health. This CDR3 reads CASSSLGPGGNEQFF. The CDR3 coding sequence is TGTGCCAGCAGCTCCTTGGGCCCTGGGGGTAATGAGCAGTTCTTC.